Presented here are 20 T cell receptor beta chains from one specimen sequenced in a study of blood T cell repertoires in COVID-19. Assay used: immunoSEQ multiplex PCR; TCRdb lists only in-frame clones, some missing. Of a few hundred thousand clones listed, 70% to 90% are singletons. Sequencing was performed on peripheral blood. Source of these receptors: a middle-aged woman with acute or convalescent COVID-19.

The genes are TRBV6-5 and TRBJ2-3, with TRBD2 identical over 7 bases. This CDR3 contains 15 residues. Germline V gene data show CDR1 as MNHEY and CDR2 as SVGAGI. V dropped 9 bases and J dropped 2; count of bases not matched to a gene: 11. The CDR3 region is CASLSRDYYTDTQYF. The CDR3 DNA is TGTGCCAGTTTGAGCCGGGACTATTACACAGATACGCAGTATTTT.

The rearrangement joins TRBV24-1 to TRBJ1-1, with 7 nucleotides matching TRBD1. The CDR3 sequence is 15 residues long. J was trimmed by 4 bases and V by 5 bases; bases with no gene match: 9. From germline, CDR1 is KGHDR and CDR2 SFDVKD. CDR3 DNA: TGTGCCACCAGTGGGGCCGGACAGGAGAGCACTGAAGCTTTCTTT. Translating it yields CATSGAGQESTEAFF.

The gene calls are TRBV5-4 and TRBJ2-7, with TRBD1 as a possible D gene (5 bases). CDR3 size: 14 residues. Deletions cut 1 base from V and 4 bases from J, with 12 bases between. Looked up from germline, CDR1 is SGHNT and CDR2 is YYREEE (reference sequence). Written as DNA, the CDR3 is TGTGCCAGCAGCTTGCAACAGGCTCAGTACGAGCAGTACGTC. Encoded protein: CASSLQQAQYEQYV.

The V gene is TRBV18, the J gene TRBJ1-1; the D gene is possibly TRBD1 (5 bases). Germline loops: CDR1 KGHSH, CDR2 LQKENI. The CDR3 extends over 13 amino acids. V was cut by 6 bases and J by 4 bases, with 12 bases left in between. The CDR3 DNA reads TGTGCCAGCTCCAACGGCGGGGGCACTGAAGCTTTCTTT. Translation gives CASSNGGGTEAFF.

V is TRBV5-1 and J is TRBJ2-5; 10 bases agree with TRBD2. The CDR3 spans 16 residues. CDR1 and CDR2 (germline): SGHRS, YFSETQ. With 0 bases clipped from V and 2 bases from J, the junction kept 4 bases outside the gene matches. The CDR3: CASSLDPAGGQETQYF. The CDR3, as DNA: TGCGCCAGCAGCTTGGATCCAGCGGGGGGGCAAGAGACCCAGTACTTC.

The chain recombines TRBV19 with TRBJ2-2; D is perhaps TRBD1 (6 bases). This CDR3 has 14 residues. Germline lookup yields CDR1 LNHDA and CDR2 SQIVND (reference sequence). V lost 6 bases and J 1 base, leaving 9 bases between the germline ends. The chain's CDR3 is CASRTDRNTGELFF. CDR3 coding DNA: TGTGCCAGTAGAACGGACAGGAACACCGGGGAGCTGTTTTTT.

In nucleotides, the CDR3 is TGCGCCAGCAGCGTGGGACAGGGGGTGTGGGAAAAACTGTTTTTT. Its translation is CASSVGQGVWEKLFF. This chain connects TRBV5-1 to TRBJ1-4; 11 nucleotides agree with TRBD1. After removal of 4 bases from V and 8 bases from J, the junction contained 7 bases not matched to a gene. CDR3 length: 15 residues. CDR1 is SGHRS and CDR2 is YFSETQ in the germline V gene.

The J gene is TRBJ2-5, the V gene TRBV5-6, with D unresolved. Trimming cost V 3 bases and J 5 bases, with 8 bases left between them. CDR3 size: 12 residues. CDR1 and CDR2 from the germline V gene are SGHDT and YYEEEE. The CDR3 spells CASSSAQETQYF. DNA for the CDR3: TGTGCCAGCAGCTCCGCCCAGGAGACCCAGTACTTC. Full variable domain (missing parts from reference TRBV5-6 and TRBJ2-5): DAGVTQSPTHLIKTRGQQVTLRCSPKSGHDTVSWYQQALGQGPQFIFQYYEEEERQRGNFPDRFSGHQFPNYSSELNVNALLLGDSALYLCASSSAQETQYFGPGTRLLVL.

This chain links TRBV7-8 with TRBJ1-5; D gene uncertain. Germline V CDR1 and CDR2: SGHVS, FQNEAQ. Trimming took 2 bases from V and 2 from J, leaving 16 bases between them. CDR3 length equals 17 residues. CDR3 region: CASSLRLREVGNQPQHF. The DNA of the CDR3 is TGTGCCAGCAGCTTAAGACTGCGGGAGGTGGGCAATCAGCCCCAGCATTTT.

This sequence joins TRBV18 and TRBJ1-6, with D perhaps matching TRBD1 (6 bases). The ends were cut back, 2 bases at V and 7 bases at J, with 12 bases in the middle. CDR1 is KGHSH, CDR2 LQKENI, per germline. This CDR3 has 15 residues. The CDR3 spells CASSPGQGRNSPLHF. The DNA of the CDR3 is TGTGCCAGCTCACCAGGTCAGGGGAGAAATTCACCCCTCCACTTT. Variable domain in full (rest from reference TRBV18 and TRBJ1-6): NAGVMQNPRHLVRRRGQEARLRCSPMKGHSHVYWYRQLPEEGLKFMVYLQKENIIDESGMPKERFSAEFPKEGPSILRIQQVVRGDSAAYFCASSPGQGRNSPLHFGNGTRLTVT.

CDR3 sequence reads: CASSEYRGRSDTQYF. The CDR3 DNA is TGTGCCAGCAGTGAATACAGGGGGAGGTCAGATACGCAGTATTTT. This chain uses TRBV25-1 with TRBJ2-3; perhaps TRBD1 as D (7 bases). V lost 0 bases and J 4 bases, leaving 11 bases between the germline ends. Germline V gives CDR1 MGHDK, CDR2 SYGVNS. The CDR3 sequence is 15 residues long.

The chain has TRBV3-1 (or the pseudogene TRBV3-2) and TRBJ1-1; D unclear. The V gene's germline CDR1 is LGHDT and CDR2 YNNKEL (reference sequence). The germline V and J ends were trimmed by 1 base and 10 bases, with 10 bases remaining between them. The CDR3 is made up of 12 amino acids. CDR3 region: CASSQGPGGAFF. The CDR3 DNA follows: TGTGCCAGCAGCCAAGGTCCAGGTGGAGCTTTCTTT.

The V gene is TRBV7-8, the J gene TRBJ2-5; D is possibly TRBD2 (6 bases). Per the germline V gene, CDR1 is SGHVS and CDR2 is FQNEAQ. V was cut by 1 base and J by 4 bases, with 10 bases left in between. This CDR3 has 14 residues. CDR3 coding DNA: TGTGCCAGCAGCTTAGGTGGGGGGATAGAGACCCAGTACTTC. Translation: CASSLGGGIETQYF.

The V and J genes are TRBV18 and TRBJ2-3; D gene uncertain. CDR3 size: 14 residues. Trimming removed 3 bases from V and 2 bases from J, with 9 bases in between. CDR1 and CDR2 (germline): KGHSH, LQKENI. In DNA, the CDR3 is TGTGCCAGCTCACCTCTTCGAGACACAGATACGCAGTATTTT. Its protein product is CASSPLRDTDTQYF.

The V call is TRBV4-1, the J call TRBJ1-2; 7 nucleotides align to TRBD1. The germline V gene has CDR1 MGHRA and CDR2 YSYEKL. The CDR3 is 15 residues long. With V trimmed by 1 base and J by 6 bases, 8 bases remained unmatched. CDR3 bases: TGCGCCAGCAGCCAAGTTGTTCAGGGGGGCCATGGCTACACCTTC. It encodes CASSQVVQGGHGYTF.

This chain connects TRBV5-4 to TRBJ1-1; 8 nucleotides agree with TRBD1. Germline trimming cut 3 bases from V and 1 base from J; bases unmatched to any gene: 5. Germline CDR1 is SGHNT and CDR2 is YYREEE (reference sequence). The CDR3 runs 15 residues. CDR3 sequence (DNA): TGTGCCAGCAGCTCTCCCGGGACAGGGAACACTGAAGCTTTCTTT. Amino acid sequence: CASSSPGTGNTEAFF.

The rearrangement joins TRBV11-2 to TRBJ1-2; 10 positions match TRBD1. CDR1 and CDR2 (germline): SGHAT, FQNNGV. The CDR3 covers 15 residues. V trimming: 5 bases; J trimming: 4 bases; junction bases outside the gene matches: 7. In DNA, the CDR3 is TGTGCCAGCAGCGGGGGGACAGGGGCCTTCTATGGCTACACCTTC. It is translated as CASSGGTGAFYGYTF. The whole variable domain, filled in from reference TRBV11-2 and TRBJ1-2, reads EAGVAQSPRYKIIEKRQSVAFWCNPISGHATLYWYQQILGQGPKLLIQFQNNGVVDDSQLPKDRFSAERLKGVDSTLKIQPAKLEDSAVYLCASSGGTGAFYGYTFGSGTRLTVV.

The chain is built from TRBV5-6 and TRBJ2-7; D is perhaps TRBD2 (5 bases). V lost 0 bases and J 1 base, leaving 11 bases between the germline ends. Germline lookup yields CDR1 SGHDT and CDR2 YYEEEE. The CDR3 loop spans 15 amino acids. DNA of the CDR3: TGTGCCAGCAGCTTGGCGGGGAGCCGATCCTACGAGCAGTACGTC. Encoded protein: CASSLAGSRSYEQYV.

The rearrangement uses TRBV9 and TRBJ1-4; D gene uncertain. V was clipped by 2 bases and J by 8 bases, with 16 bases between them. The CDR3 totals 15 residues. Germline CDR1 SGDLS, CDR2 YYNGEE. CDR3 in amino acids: CASSVGGGGNEKLFF. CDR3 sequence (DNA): TGTGCCAGCAGCGTGGGCGGCGGAGGTAACGAAAAACTGTTTTTT.

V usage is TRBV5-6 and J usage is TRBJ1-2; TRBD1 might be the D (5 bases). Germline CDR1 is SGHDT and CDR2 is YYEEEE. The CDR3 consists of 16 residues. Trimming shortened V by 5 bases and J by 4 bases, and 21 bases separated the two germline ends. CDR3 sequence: CASRPGVGARGYGYTF. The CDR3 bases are TGTGCCAGCAGGCCAGGTGTAGGGGCGCGGGGCTATGGCTACACCTTC.